This TCR beta chain was retrieved from a study of healthy donors' naive CD4 and CD8 T cells. As for the study in general: TCR alpha primers covered all functional IMGT alpha gene variants. The study's findings and limits: CDR3 charge plus V and J genes appeared to account for approximately 12% of CD4/CD8 variance. Reportedly, most V and J gene segments showed naive CD4+ versus CD8+ bias.

Starting from 450 to 550 ng of total RNA, TCR libraries were made with linear amplification. Source study methods: Sequencing covered more than 60,000 rearranged alpha-chain transcripts across five or six healthy donors. TCRdb called the reads again in MiXCR, with one record for every CDR3 protein. For this entry, the V and J calls and clone size follow TCRdb and not the study's own pipeline. This table has about 180,000 distinct CDR3 sequences, 65% to 75% appearing once. Only a few counts were recorded for this clonotype. The antigen remains undetermined. The V segment lost 1 base and the J segment 1 base; nucleotides outside the gene matches: 2. Germline CDR1 reads SQVTM; CDR2 reads ANQGSEA. The CDR3 totals 14 residues.

The receptor was derived from a pool of human donors in good health; the sample pools cells from several healthy donors. The rearrangement joins TRBV29-1 to TRBJ2-3, with TRBD1 matching over 7 bases. The sample taken for sequencing was naive CD4+ and CD8+ T cells sorted from blood, pooled from several donors. The CDR3 reads CSVEAGQGTDTQYF. The DNA for the CDR3 is TGCAGCGTTGAAGCTGGACAGGGCACAGATACGCAGTATTTT.